A selection of T cell receptor beta chains follows, all from one sample in a study of regulatory T cells in long-lasting Graves disease. TCRdb itself ran the multiplex PCR reads through MiXCR, one entry per CDR3 protein. This table has under 450,000 distinct CDR3 sequences, around 24% appearing once. The starting material was peripheral blood mononuclear cells (PBMCs), obtained when the disease was refractory, from a patient treated with antithyroid drugs. The origin of the receptors is a female donor with Graves disease. CDR3s include the opening cysteine and the closing phenylalanine or tryptophan. Fields, in order: D gene, clone size, V gene, J gene, CDR3 DNA, CDR3 protein. D genes are given only for firm matches. Not all rows give a size; the values are once, few, many and, for expanded clones, a class.

d_gene: -
abundance: many
v_gene: TRBV6-1
j_gene: TRBJ1-1
CDR3nt: TGTGCCAGCAGTGATTTATCAGGATTCAGCACTGAAGCTTTCTTT
CDR3aa: CASSDLSGFSTEAFF

d_gene: -
abundance: -
v_gene: TRBV6-1
j_gene: TRBJ1-1
CDR3nt: TGTGCCAGCAGGATTTCGGGTCACACTAGAACTTTCTTT
CDR3aa: CASRISGHTRTFF

d_gene: -
abundance: many
v_gene: TRBV2
j_gene: TRBJ1-1
CDR3nt: TGTGCCACAAAAGGGGACATGAACACTGAAGCTTTCTTT
CDR3aa: CATKGDMNTEAFF

d_gene: -
abundance: -
v_gene: TRBV7-8
j_gene: TRBJ1-6
CDR3nt: TGTGCCAGCAGCCCCACGTTCGTTGCAGGGAGCTCCTATAATTCACCCCTCCACTTT
CDR3aa: CASSPTFVAGSSYNSPLHF

d_gene: -
abundance: -
v_gene: TRBV7-9
j_gene: TRBJ1-1
CDR3nt: TGTGCCAGCAGCTTAGGATTGGCTGCTGAAGCTTTCTTT
CDR3aa: CASSLGLAAEAFF

d_gene: -
abundance: -
v_gene: TRBV7-8
j_gene: TRBJ2-7
CDR3nt: TGTGCCGGCAGCTACAGGGTAAGCTCCTACGAGCAGTACTTC
CDR3aa: CAGSYRVSSYEQYF

d_gene: -
abundance: many
v_gene: TRBV24-1
j_gene: TRBJ1-2
CDR3nt: TGTGCCACCAGTGACGCGGACCGGCGGAATGGCTACACCTTC
CDR3aa: CATSDADRRNGYTF

d_gene: -
abundance: few
v_gene: TRBV24-1
j_gene: TRBJ1-5
CDR3nt: TGTGCCACCAGTGATTTCAGGGCCCGAGCCCAGCATTTT
CDR3aa: CATSDFRARAQHF

d_gene: -
abundance: -
v_gene: TRBV20-1
j_gene: TRBJ1-1
CDR3nt: TGCAGTGCTAGACACGGAAGATCCACGAGGTTGAACACTGAAGCTTTCTTT
CDR3aa: CSARHGRSTRLNTEAFF

d_gene: -
abundance: many
v_gene: TRBV5-1
j_gene: TRBJ1-2
CDR3nt: TGCGCCAGCAGCTTGCAGGCGGGAAGCACCAATGGCTACACCTTC
CDR3aa: CASSLQAGSTNGYTF

d_gene: -
abundance: few
v_gene: TRBV12-3/TRBV12-4
j_gene: TRBJ1-2
CDR3nt: TGTGCCAGCAGTTTGAGTGGCGTGAGTAACTATGGCTACACCTTC
CDR3aa: CASSLSGVSNYGYTF

d_gene: -
abundance: few
v_gene: TRBV20-1
j_gene: TRBJ2-7
CDR3nt: TGCAGTGCTGAGGGGTACAGGCCTTACGAGCAGTACTTC
CDR3aa: CSAEGYRPYEQYF

d_gene: -
abundance: -
v_gene: TRBV15
j_gene: TRBJ2-7
CDR3nt: TGTGCCACCAGCAGAGATCACTGGATAAGCTCCTACGAGCAGTACTTC
CDR3aa: CATSRDHWISSYEQYF

d_gene: -
abundance: few
v_gene: TRBV5-1
j_gene: TRBJ1-1
CDR3nt: TGCGCCAGCAGCTCGGCCCAGGGCCACACTGAAGCTTTCTTT
CDR3aa: CASSSAQGHTEAFF

d_gene: -
abundance: many
v_gene: TRBV28
j_gene: TRBJ1-4
CDR3nt: TGTGCCAGCAGCACGACTCCTGAAAAACTGTTTTTT
CDR3aa: CASSTTPEKLFF

d_gene: TRBD1
abundance: -
v_gene: TRBV18
j_gene: TRBJ1-2
CDR3nt: TGTGCCAGCTCACCCTCCGGGACAGGGAACTATGGCTACACCTTC
CDR3aa: CASSPSGTGNYGYTF

d_gene: -
abundance: many
v_gene: TRBV12-3/TRBV12-4
j_gene: TRBJ2-2
CDR3nt: TGTGCCAGCAGTCTGACTACCTCTTCCGGGGAGCTGTTTTTT
CDR3aa: CASSLTTSSGELFF

d_gene: -
abundance: many
v_gene: TRBV3-1
j_gene: TRBJ2-5
CDR3nt: TGTGCCAGCAGCCAAGAAGAGACCCAGTACTTC
CDR3aa: CASSQEETQYF

d_gene: TRBD1
abundance: -
v_gene: TRBV12-3/TRBV12-4
j_gene: TRBJ2-7
CDR3nt: TGTGCCAGCAGTTTACGAGGGACAGCGACCTACGAGCAGTACTTC
CDR3aa: CASSLRGTATYEQYF

d_gene: TRBD1
abundance: many
v_gene: TRBV20-1
j_gene: TRBJ2-5
CDR3nt: TGCAGTGCTAAGGACAGGGGGCAAGAGACCCAGTACTTC
CDR3aa: CSAKDRGQETQYF

d_gene: -
abundance: few
v_gene: TRBV9
j_gene: TRBJ1-2
CDR3nt: TGTGCCAGCAGCCCCCGGGGGGGGGCTGATGGCTACACCTTC
CDR3aa: CASSPRGGADGYTF

d_gene: -
abundance: few
v_gene: TRBV5-1
j_gene: TRBJ1-1
CDR3nt: TGCGCCAGCAGCTTTGGTATGTCCGGACGGATGAACACTGAAGCTTTCTTT
CDR3aa: CASSFGMSGRMNTEAFF